The 13 T cell receptor beta chains below were found in one sample sequenced in a study of blood T cell repertoires in COVID-19. Only in-frame clones appear in the TCRdb table, and some are missing; sequencing was by immunoSEQ multiplex PCR. This table has more than 25,000 clones, roughly 90% appearing once. Sequenced material: peripheral blood. The receptors were gathered from a woman aged 40 to 55 with active or convalescent COVID-19.

The chain recombines TRBV18 with TRBJ2-3; possible D gene TRBD2, 6 bases. The CDR3 consists of 18 residues. Trimming removed 1 base at V and 3 bases at J, with 20 bases between. Germline-derived CDR1 and CDR2 are KGHSH and LQKENI. CDR3 DNA: TGTGCCAGCTCACCACTCCCTGTGGGAGGCCAGGTTACAGATACGCAGTATTTT. This sequence encodes CASSPLPVGGQVTDTQYF.

The CDR3 region has the DNA TGTGCCAGTAGTATCAGGACAGGGAACTATGGCTACACCTTC. Its protein is CASSIRTGNYGYTF. The chain couples TRBV19 to TRBJ1-2; 8 nucleotides align to TRBD1. V was clipped by 3 bases and J by 2 bases; unmatched bases: 2. Germline V gene lookup returns CDR1 LNHDA and CDR2 SQIVND (reference sequence). This CDR3 contains 14 residues.

The chain uses TRBV5-6 and TRBJ1-1, with 8 nucleotides matching TRBD1. J gave up 3 bases and V 4 bases, and 11 bases lay outside the gene matches. The germline V gene encodes CDR1 SGHDT and CDR2 YYEEEE. This CDR3 is built from 16 residues. Here the CDR3 reads CASSPEATGAHTEAFF. Here the CDR3 DNA reads TGTGCCAGCAGCCCGGAGGCGACAGGGGCTCACACTGAAGCTTTCTTT.

The chain carries TRBV4-1 and TRBJ1-5, with D perhaps matching TRBD1 (5 bases). Looked up from germline, CDR1 is MGHRA and CDR2 is YSYEKL. The CDR3 loop spans 14 amino acids. V lost 8 bases to trimming and J lost 3 bases, with 14 bases between them. CDR3 in amino acids: CASPQGEANQPQHF. In nucleotides, the CDR3 is TGCGCCAGCCCCCAGGGTGAGGCCAATCAGCCCCAGCATTTT.

The chain uses TRBV4-3 and TRBJ1-2; D remains ambiguous. The CDR3 is 14 amino acids. Germline V lookup: CDR1 LGHNA, CDR2 YSLEER. V dropped 1 base and J dropped 4 bases, with 10 bases sitting between them. The CDR3 DNA sequence: TGCGCCAGCAGCCAAGGGCACAGTACCTATGGCTACACCTTC. Its translation is CASSQGHSTYGYTF.

The rearrangement links TRBV4-1 to TRBJ2-5; D remains unclear. Trimming left V 11 bases short and J 5 bases short, with 18 bases between. This CDR3 region has 13 residues. Germline assignment: CDR1 MGHRA and CDR2 YSYEKL. CDR3 sequence: CAAGQRLGETQYF. In nucleotides, the CDR3 is TGCGCCGCTGGCCAGCGCCTCGGGGAGACCCAGTACTTC.

The V call is TRBV5-4, the J call TRBJ2-7; the D gene is possibly TRBD2 (6 bases). Trimming cost V 8 bases and J 3 bases, with 21 bases left between them. The germline V gene has CDR1 SGHNT and CDR2 YYREEE (reference sequence). This CDR3 has 15 residues. The CDR3 spells CARPPRDGGNYEQYF. The CDR3 nucleotides read TGTGCCAGGCCGCCCCGGGACGGGGGAAACTACGAGCAGTACTTC.

This chain joins TRBV6-1 and TRBJ1-1; D possibly corresponds to TRBD1 (6 bases). Germline V lookup: CDR1 MNHNS, CDR2 SASEGT. This CDR3 has 12 residues. V was trimmed by 5 bases and J by 7 bases, leaving 11 bases between them. The CDR3 DNA reads as TGTGCCAGCAGTTATTCACAGGGTGAAGCTTTCTTT. Encoded protein: CASSYSQGEAFF.

The V gene is TRBV5-6, the J gene TRBJ1-1, with unresolved D. V shed 0 bases and J shed 8 bases, with 14 bases lying between them. CDR3 size: 14 residues. Germline CDR1 reads SGHDT; CDR2 reads YYEEEE. The CDR3 loop reads CASSLAGGSLEAFF. The DNA for the CDR3 is TGTGCCAGCAGCTTGGCGGGTGGGAGCCTGGAAGCTTTCTTT.

V usage is TRBV5-1 and J usage is TRBJ1-6, with TRBD1 matching 8 bases. V shed 0 bases and J 7 bases; nucleotides not matched to a gene: 0. This CDR3 has 14 amino acids. Germline lookup yields CDR1 SGHRS and CDR2 YFSETQ. The CDR3 nucleotides read TGCGCCAGCAGCTTGGACAGGGGGAATTCACCCCTCCACTTT. As protein: CASSLDRGNSPLHF.

The rearrangement joins TRBV30 to TRBJ1-2, with TRBD1 matching 8 bases. Germline values: CDR1 GTSNPN, CDR2 SVGIG (reference sequence). This CDR3 is 15 amino acids long. V shed 6 bases, J shed 0 bases, and the junction held 9 bases outside the gene matches. The CDR3 spells CACVPRGQANYGYTF. Here the CDR3 DNA reads TGTGCCTGCGTCCCCCGGGGACAGGCTAACTATGGCTACACCTTC. Together with reference TRBV30 and TRBJ1-2, the CDR3 gives the full variable domain: SQTIHQWPATLVQPVGSPLSLECTVEGTSNPNLYWYRQAAGRGLQLLFYSVGIGQISSEVPQNLSASRPQDRQFILSSKKLLLSDSGFYLCACVPRGQANYGYTFGSGTRLTVV.

The rearrangement links TRBV7-3 to TRBJ2-7; 11 nucleotides match TRBD2. This CDR3 is built from 17 residues. V trimming: 2 bases; J trimming: 2 bases; junction bases outside the gene matches: 8. Germline CDR1 reads SGHTA; CDR2 reads FQGTGA. The DNA for the CDR3 is TGTGCCAGCAGCTTAGATGCACTAGCGGGAGCCCCCTACGAGCAGTACTTC. Translated: CASSLDALAGAPYEQYF.

The chain uses TRBV5-1 and TRBJ2-3, with D unresolved. Trimming stripped 2 bases from V and 8 bases from J, with 9 bases between. This CDR3 contains 12 residues. Germline CDR1 and CDR2: SGHRS and YFSETQ. In DNA form, the CDR3 reads TGCGCCAGCAGCTTCCCGGGTGGTACGCAGTATTTT. It yields the protein CASSFPGGTQYF.